This TCR beta chain was found in a study of blood T cell repertoires in COVID-19. CDR3 size: 15 residues. Germline values: CDR1 DFQATT, CDR2 SNEGSKA (reference sequence). V was clipped by 3 bases and J by 3 bases; unmatched bases: 8. Assay: immunoSEQ multiplex PCR; the TCRdb copy retains only in-frame clones and omits some. The table shows hundreds of thousands of clones, with about nine tenths occurring only once. The chain has TRBV20-1 and TRBJ2-7, with 10 positions matching TRBD2. The sample was PBMCs or T cells enriched from blood (not recorded which). This receptor was taken from a man between 18 and 35 years old who had recovered from COVID-19. The CDR3, as DNA: TGCAGTGCTAGTTCCTACGGGACTAGCGACTACGAGCAGTACTTC. This gives the protein CSASSYGTSDYEQYF.